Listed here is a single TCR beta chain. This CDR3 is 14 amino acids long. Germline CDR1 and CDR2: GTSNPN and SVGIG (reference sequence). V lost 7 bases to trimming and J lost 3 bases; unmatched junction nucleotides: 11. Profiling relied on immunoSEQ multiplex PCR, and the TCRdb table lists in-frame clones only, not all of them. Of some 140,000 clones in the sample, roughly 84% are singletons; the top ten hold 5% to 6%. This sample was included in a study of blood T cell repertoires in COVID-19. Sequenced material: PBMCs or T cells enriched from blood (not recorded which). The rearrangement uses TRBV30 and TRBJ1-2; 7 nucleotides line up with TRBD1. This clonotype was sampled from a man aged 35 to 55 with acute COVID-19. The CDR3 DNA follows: TGTGCCTTATTATACAGGGGCCGGGACTATGGCTACACCTTC. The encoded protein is CALLYRGRDYGYTF. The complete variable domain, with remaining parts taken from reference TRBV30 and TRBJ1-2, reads SQTIHQWPATLVQPVGSPLSLECTVEGTSNPNLYWYRQAAGRGLQLLFYSVGIGQISSEVPQNLSASRPQDRQFILSSKKLLLSDSGFYLCALLYRGRDYGYTFGSGTRLTVV.